This T cell receptor (beta chain) comes out of a study of blood T cell repertoires in COVID-19 (dated by TCRdb to the early 2020s). Study-wide context: The collaborator samples originated in the United States, Italy and Spain and spanned the acute and convalescent phases of COVID-19. Where available, HLA class I and class II types were obtained from metadata supplied by the sample provider rather than from assay-based typing. A freely available public database, intended as a resource for researchers studying the immune response to SARS-CoV-2, is where the repertoires were released. The prospective study material was composed of cDNA or gDNA derived from T cells, B-cell-depleted T cells, or PBMCs. The dataset comprised deeply sampled blood TCRbeta repertoires from subjects exposed to, actively infected with, or recovered from COVID-19. The samples were drawn from two sources: the first 160 participants of the ongoing ImmuneRACE study, and 1,254 subjects contributed by 6 global collaborators. Sample metadata almost always included a de-identified subject ID, COVID-19 status, age in years and sex.

TCRbeta CDR3 regions were amplified from genomic DNA using the immunoSEQ Assay, a bias-controlled multiplex PCR. In the source study's methods: Within the assay, amplification of reference gene primers was used to estimate how many nucleated cells each sample contained. Sequence reads were collapsed and filtered to measure the absolute abundance of every unique TCRbeta CDR3 rearrangement. For each sample, productive Simpson clonality was calculated as the square root of Simpson's diversity index over productive rearrangements. The clones in this table, taken by TCRdb from immuneACCESS, are in-frame only. Not every clone is retained; where verified, under half of the shortfall comes from an unresolved V gene, and the cause of the rest is unknown. That table is the source of V, J and clone size, and D and trimming were worked out from the DNA. The sample table records some 290,000 clones; 65% to 90% of these occur just once. Around 2.9% of the sample rests with the top ten.

Note on this clone: Its antigen has not been determined. No much larger clonotype is one base removed from it; base qualities were not supplied.

Beyond this particular receptor, the publication reports: Clinical and demographic metadata were provided uncurated, with the amount varying by source and participant.

Collaborating institutions collected whole blood in K2EDTA tubes following their own protocols. For TCRbeta analysis, collaborators shipped samples in one of three forms: frozen whole blood, isolated PBMCs, or DNA extracted from either of those sample types. The V end gives up 2 bases and the J end 2 bases, leaving 3 bases in the junction not matched to a gene. Including the terminal cysteine and phenylalanine, the CDR3 comprises 15 residues. Of the read, only the CDR3 DNA is kept; its 45 bases are in frame from base 1. CDR1 and CDR2, per the germline V gene, are SNHLY and FYNNEI. The specimen was peripheral blood. The chain was built from TRBV2 and TRBJ2-3; 8 bases in the middle match TRBD2. This receptor was identified in a woman aged 55-70 years with active or convalescent COVID-19. Here the CDR3 is given as CASSEPRGVTDTQYF. DNA sequence: TGTGCCAGCAGTGAACCGCGGGGGGTCACAGATACGCAGTATTTT.